The 4 T cell receptor beta chains below come from one sample, sequenced in a study of STAT3 mutations in large granular lymphocyte leukemia. Regarding the study as a whole: Every T-cell large granular lymphocyte leukemia patient had at least one immunodominant TCR beta clonotype.

The antigens of these receptors remain unknown. TCRdb's copy holds only in-frame clones and misses some; the assay was immunoSEQ multiplex PCR. Found here are over 30,000 clones, 88% of them singletons; the top ten hold around 0.44%. Sequenced input: PBMCs. The source of these receptors is a human donor with T large granular lymphocyte leukemia. Some clones in this sample may be carry-over from other donors' samples.

The rearrangement joins TRBV28 to TRBJ2-2, with D hard to call. Looked up from germline, CDR1 is MDHEN and CDR2 is SYDVKM. V lost 6 bases and J 2 bases, leaving 4 bases between the germline ends. CDR3 length: 12 amino acids. Written as DNA, the CDR3 is TGTGCCAGCAGGGAAAACACCGGGGAGCTGTTTTTT. Its protein product is CASRENTGELFF. The entire variable domain, with the rest obtained from reference TRBV28 and TRBJ2-2, is as follows: DVKVTQSSRYLVKRTGEKVFLECVQDMDHENMFWYRQDPGLGLRLIYFSYDVKMKEKGDIPEGYSVSREKKERFSLILESASTNQTSMYLCASRENTGELFFGEGSRLTVL.

The rearrangement links TRBV4-1 to TRBJ1-4; D is possibly TRBD1 (6 bases). From germline, CDR1 is MGHRA and CDR2 YSYEKL. Trimming stripped 4 bases from V and 15 bases from J, with 12 bases between. The CDR3 is 11 amino acids. The CDR3 is CASSLHREVFF. CDR3 nucleotide sequence: TGCGCCAGCAGCCTCCACAGGGAGGTGTTTTTT.

This clone was observed a few times. This chain joins TRBV7-9 and TRBJ2-2; D remains unclear. There are 15 residues in the CDR3. Trimming cost V 8 bases and J 0 bases, with 13 bases left between them. Germline loops: CDR1 SEHNR, CDR2 FQNEAQ (reference sequence). The CDR3: CASPDLSSNTGELFF. The CDR3 nucleotides are TGTGCCAGCCCGGATCTTTCATCGAACACCGGGGAGCTGTTTTTT.

The V and J genes are TRBV6-5 and TRBJ1-6, with D unclear. The CDR3 is 13 amino acids. V was shortened by 8 bases and J by 4 bases, with 9 bases between the two germline ends. Per the germline V gene, CDR1 is MNHEY and CDR2 is SVGAGI. The CDR3 DNA follows: TGTGCCAGCTCCCCTGAGTATAATTCACCCCTCCACTTT. Amino acid sequence: CASSPEYNSPLHF.